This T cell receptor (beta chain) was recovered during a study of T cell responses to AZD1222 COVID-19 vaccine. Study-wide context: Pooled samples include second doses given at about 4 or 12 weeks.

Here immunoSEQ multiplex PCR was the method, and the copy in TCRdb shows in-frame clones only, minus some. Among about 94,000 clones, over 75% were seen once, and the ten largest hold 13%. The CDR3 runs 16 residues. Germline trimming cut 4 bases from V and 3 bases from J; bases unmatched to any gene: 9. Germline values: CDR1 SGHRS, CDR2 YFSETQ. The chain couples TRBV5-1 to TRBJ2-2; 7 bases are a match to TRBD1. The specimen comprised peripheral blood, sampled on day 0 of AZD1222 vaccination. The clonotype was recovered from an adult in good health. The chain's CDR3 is CASSKTTGYHTGELFF. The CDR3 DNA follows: TGCGCCAGCAGCAAAACGACAGGGTACCACACCGGGGAGCTGTTTTTT. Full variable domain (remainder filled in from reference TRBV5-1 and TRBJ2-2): KAGVTQTPRYLIKTRGQQVTLSCSPISGHRSVSWYQQTPGQGLQFLFEYFSETQRNKGNFPGRFSGRQFSNSRSEMNVSTLELGDSALYLCASSKTTGYHTGELFFGEGSRLTVL.